Below are 23 T cell receptor beta chains sequenced from a single sample in a study of blood T cell repertoires in COVID-19. Some clones are missing from TCRdb's copy, which holds only in-frame ones; the method was immunoSEQ multiplex PCR. The data contain about 62,000 clones, 86% of them seen just once; the ten biggest clones take up 1% to 1.5%. Sequencing was done on a sample of peripheral blood. The origin of the receptors is a woman older than 75 with acute or convalescent COVID-19.

The V call is TRBV7-9, the J call TRBJ2-5; perhaps TRBD2 as D (6 bases). Trimming stripped 1 base from V and 4 bases from J, with 10 bases between. The CDR3 runs 14 residues. The germline CDR1 and CDR2 sequences are SEHNR and FQNEAQ (reference sequence). The CDR3 region is CASSLGSAGETQYF. The CDR3 region has the DNA TGTGCCAGCAGCTTAGGTTCAGCGGGAGAGACCCAGTACTTC.

V usage is TRBV5-5 and J usage is TRBJ2-7, with 7 bases lining up with TRBD2. This CDR3 contains 15 residues. In germline, CDR1 is SGHKS, CDR2 YYEKEE (reference sequence). Losses at the gene ends were 4 bases for V and 4 bases for J; bases not matched to a gene: 11. This CDR3 reads CASSPVPLATYEQYF. The CDR3 nucleotides are TGTGCCAGCAGCCCCGTCCCACTAGCGACTTACGAGCAGTACTTC.

This clone appeared a single time. The chain carries TRBV7-6 and TRBJ2-5; 12 bases are a match to TRBD2. The junction had 4 bases not matched to a gene; V was cut back by 5 bases and J by 3 bases. The CDR3 length is 15 residues. Germline V gives CDR1 SGHVS, CDR2 FNYEAQ. The CDR3 DNA sequence: TGTGCCAGCAGCGTCCGGACTAGCGGGAAAGAGACCCAGTACTTC. Amino acid sequence: CASSVRTSGKETQYF. The entire variable domain, with the rest obtained from reference TRBV7-6 and TRBJ2-5, is as follows: GAGVSQSPRYKVTKRGQDVALRCDPISGHVSLYWYRQALGQGPEFLTYFNYEAQQDKSGLPNDRFSAERPEGSISTLTIQRTEQRDSAMYRCASSVRTSGKETQYFGPGTRLLVL.

This clone appeared once. The CDR3 nucleotides read TGTGCCAGCAGTTACCCCAGCGGGGCGGGCACCGGGGAGCTGTTTTTT. Its translation is CASSYPSGAGTGELFF. The chain uses TRBV6-5 and TRBJ2-2, with 7 nucleotides matching TRBD2. CDR1 and CDR2 (germline): MNHEY, SVGAGI. CDR3 length equals 16 residues. Trimming cost V 2 bases and J 4 bases; bases outside gene matches: 7.

The chain uses TRBV7-6 and TRBJ2-2; D is undetermined. Germline V gene data show CDR1 as SGHVS and CDR2 as FNYEAQ. Trimming took off 1 base at V and 4 bases at J, with 10 bases between the two ends. This CDR3 spans 15 amino acids. The CDR3 coding sequence is TGTGCCAGCAGCTTAGTGGGCACGGCCACCGGGGAGCTGTTTTTT. Amino acid sequence: CASSLVGTATGELFF.

This chain links TRBV5-4 with TRBJ2-3; D possibly corresponds to TRBD1 (6 bases). The germline gives CDR1 SGHNT, CDR2 YYREEE (reference sequence). Trimming pared 1 base from V and 0 bases from J, leaving 9 bases between. CDR3 length: 15 amino acids. The CDR3 region has the DNA TGTGCCAGCAGCTTGAATAGGGGGAGCACAGATACGCAGTATTTT. This translates into CASSLNRGSTDTQYF.

This clone has only a few counts. The chain links TRBV2 to TRBJ1-1; D gene unclear. With 7 bases removed from V and 4 bases from J, the gap between germline ends came to 13 bases. The CDR3 contains 13 residues. The germline CDR1 and CDR2 sequences are SNHLY and FYNNEI. CDR3 amino acids: CASNDIFPTEAFF. CDR3 DNA sequence: TGTGCCAGCAACGACATTTTCCCCACTGAAGCTTTCTTT.

The chain links TRBV5-1 to TRBJ1-5; D is unresolved. CDR1 is SGHRS and CDR2 is YFSETQ in the germline V gene. This CDR3 comprises 14 residues. Trimming cost V 4 bases and J 5 bases, with 13 bases left between them. This CDR3 is CASSLGVRDQPQHF. The CDR3 nucleotides read TGCGCCAGCAGCCTAGGTGTGAGGGATCAGCCCCAGCATTTT. Filled out from reference TRBV5-1 and TRBJ1-5, the complete variable domain reads KAGVTQTPRYLIKTRGQQVTLSCSPISGHRSVSWYQQTPGQGLQFLFEYFSETQRNKGNFPGRFSGRQFSNSRSEMNVSTLELGDSALYLCASSLGVRDQPQHFGDGTRLSIL.

The chain recombines TRBV4-2 with TRBJ1-6, with a tentative D call TRBD1 (5 bases). Trimming stripped 0 bases from V and 1 base from J, with 13 bases between. In germline, CDR1 is LGHNA, CDR2 YNFKEQ. The CDR3 covers 18 residues. The CDR3 region has the DNA TGTGCCAGCAGCCAAGAATCCGGAGGGGAGTCCTATAATTCACCCCTCCACTTT. Residues: CASSQESGGESYNSPLHF.

This sequence joins TRBV10-3 and TRBJ1-3; 10 bases agree with TRBD1. Germline CDR1 and CDR2: ENHRY and SYGVKD. This CDR3 comprises 15 residues. V was clipped by 6 bases and J by 4 bases; unmatched bases: 6. The CDR3 here is CAISSGTGAGNTIYF. CDR3 in DNA: TGTGCCATCAGCTCCGGGACAGGGGCGGGAAACACCATATATTTT.

This clone has more than one count but fewer than ten. This chain joins TRBV9 and TRBJ2-4; 12 bases line up with TRBD2. CDR1 and CDR2 (germline): SGDLS, YYNGEE. J lost 13 bases, V lost 4 bases, and 12 bases had no gene match. There are 15 residues in the CDR3. The CDR3 spells CASSPRWLAGGPQYF. The CDR3 region has the DNA TGTGCCAGCAGCCCAAGATGGCTAGCGGGAGGGCCACAGTACTTC. Full variable domain (remainder filled in from reference TRBV9 and TRBJ2-4): DSGVTQTPKHLITATGQRVTLRCSPRSGDLSVYWYQQSLDQGLQFLIQYYNGEERAKGNILERFSAQQFPDLHSELNLSSLELGDSALYFCASSPRWLAGGPQYFGAGTRLSVL.

The rearrangement uses TRBV11-2 and TRBJ2-7; D may be TRBD2 (5 bases). The CDR3 has 14 residues. CDR1 SGHAT and CDR2 FQNNGV come from the germline V gene. Trimming stripped 5 bases from V and 1 base from J, with 12 bases between. The CDR3 loop is CASSRERKSYEQYF. The CDR3 DNA sequence: TGTGCCAGCAGCAGGGAGCGGAAATCCTACGAGCAGTACTTC.

The rearrangement links TRBV19 to TRBJ1-4; a weak D match, TRBD1 (5 bases). The germline V gene has CDR1 LNHDA and CDR2 SQIVND (reference sequence). CDR3 length equals 15 residues. Trimming shortened V by 2 bases and J by 6 bases, and 13 bases separated the two germline ends. CDR3 coding DNA: TGTGCCAGTAGTATATCGGGCAGGGAAGATGAAAAACTGTTTTTT. This gives the protein CASSISGREDEKLFF. The whole variable domain, remainder taken from reference TRBV19 and TRBJ1-4, is DGGITQSPKYLFRKEGQNVTLSCEQNLNHDAMYWYRQDPGQGLRLIYYSQIVNDFQKGDIAEGYSVSREKKESFPLTVTSAQKNPTAFYLCASSISGREDEKLFFGSGTQLSVL.

V and J are TRBV11-2 and TRBJ2-1; 9 bases fit TRBD2. The CDR3 consists of 16 residues. The V gene end was trimmed by 3 bases and the J gene end by 6 bases; junction bases not matched to a gene: 9. Germline-derived CDR1 and CDR2 are SGHAT and FQNNGV. The CDR3 DNA sequence: TGTGCCAGCAGCTTCAGTTCGGCGGGGGGGCTCAATGAGCAGTTCTTC. Its protein is CASSFSSAGGLNEQFF.

This chain uses TRBV14 with TRBJ2-5; D call uncertain. The CDR3 has 14 amino acids. Germline CDR1 reads SGHDN; CDR2 reads FVKESK. The germline V and J ends were trimmed by 0 bases and 5 bases, with 10 bases remaining between them. The CDR3 DNA follows: TGTGCCAGCAGCCAAGACGGCAGGCTGGAGACCCAGTACTTC. It specifies CASSQDGRLETQYF. Variable domain in full (rest from reference TRBV14 and TRBJ2-5): EAGVTQFPSHSVIEKGQTVTLRCDPISGHDNLYWYRRVMGKEIKFLLHFVKESKQDESGMPNNRFLAERTGGTYSTLKVQPAELEDSGVYFCASSQDGRLETQYFGPGTRLLVL.

The chain joins TRBV2 to TRBJ1-2; D gene uncertain. The CDR3 has 14 residues. The V end lost 3 bases, the J end lost 8 bases, and 16 bases lay between the germline ends. Germline V gene data show CDR1 as SNHLY and CDR2 as FYNNEI. The DNA for the CDR3 is TGTGCCAGCAGTGAGTTCCTAACTTCGGGGGGCTACACCTTC. Translation gives CASSEFLTSGGYTF.

The gene calls are TRBV2 and TRBJ2-2, with 11 positions matching TRBD1. CDR3 length: 16 amino acids. Per germline, CDR1 SNHLY and CDR2 FYNNEI. V trimming: 1 base; J trimming: 4 bases; junction bases outside the gene matches: 2. CDR3 sequence (DNA): TGTGCCAGCAGTGAAGTGGGACAGGGGGGCACCGGGGAGCTGTTTTTT. This sequence encodes CASSEVGQGGTGELFF.

The chain links TRBV5-1 to TRBJ2-7, with TRBD2 as a possible D gene (5 bases). Germline V gives CDR1 SGHRS, CDR2 YFSETQ. V was cut by 7 bases and J by 6 bases, with 14 bases left in between. CDR3 length: 12 residues. The CDR3, as DNA: TGCGCCAGCCGATTTAGTGAGGGCGAGCAGTACTTC. It translates to CASRFSEGEQYF.

The gene calls are TRBV10-1 and TRBJ2-7, with 8 bases identical to TRBD2. Germline loops: CDR1 WNHNN, CDR2 SYGVQD (reference sequence). V shed 8 bases and J 2 bases; nucleotides not matched to a gene: 8. The CDR3 sequence is 14 residues long. As DNA, the CDR3 is TGCGCCAGCCCCGGCGGGGGGCTAGCCTACGAGCAGTACTTC. Its protein product is CASPGGGLAYEQYF.

This chain uses TRBV6-2 or TRBV6-3 with TRBJ2-1; 7 bases agree with TRBD2. This CDR3 is 14 amino acids long. V lost 2 bases to trimming and J lost 12 bases; unmatched junction nucleotides: 10. Germline-derived CDR1 and CDR2 are MNHEY and SVGEGT. The CDR3: CASSYLGAPSGQFF. CDR3 bases: TGTGCCAGCAGTTACCTCGGCGCGCCTAGCGGGCAGTTCTTC.

This clone appeared a single time. The chain joins TRBV2 to TRBJ1-2, with a tentative D call TRBD1 (5 bases). Per germline, CDR1 SNHLY and CDR2 FYNNEI. V lost 5 bases and J 4 bases, leaving 5 bases between the germline ends. There are 11 residues in the CDR3. CDR3 sequence reads: CASSQGYGYTF. In DNA form, the CDR3 reads TGTGCCAGCAGTCAGGGCTATGGCTACACCTTC.

The J gene is TRBJ2-5, the V gene TRBV18; 8 bases agree with TRBD2. This CDR3 comprises 15 residues. Germline assignment: CDR1 KGHSH and CDR2 LQKENI. V was clipped by 3 bases and J by 4 bases; unmatched bases: 7. Here the CDR3 reads CASSPRAGGGETQYF. The CDR3 DNA is TGTGCCAGCTCACCCCGCGCGGGGGGCGGAGAGACCCAGTACTTC.

The genes are TRBV2 and TRBJ1-2; perhaps TRBD1 as D (5 bases). V was clipped by 10 bases and J by 7 bases, with 19 bases between them. The length of the CDR3 is 13 residues. Germline V CDR1 and CDR2: SNHLY, FYNNEI. CDR3 region: CANWVPGLFGYTF. CDR3 coding DNA: TGTGCCAACTGGGTCCCGGGACTTTTTGGCTACACCTTC.